This TCR beta chain was documented in a study of shared clonotypes between healthy human individuals. As regards this clone: The target antigen is unknown.

Study outcomes and limitations: Despite large depth, sorted-subset datasets appeared incompletely sequenced.

Repertoires were generated with immunoSEQ multiplex PCR, while TCRdb's copy carries only in-frame clones and drops some. This table holds under 650,000 clones, less than 96% found once. This TCR was recovered from a woman in her 30s in good health. The material sequenced was naive CD4+ T cells sorted from blood. Subset here: CD45RA+ positively selected.

The CDR3: CASSVSGLRTDTQYF. The CDR3 DNA is TGTGCCAGCAGCGTGAGCGGCCTACGCACAGATACGCAGTATTTT. The chain employs TRBV11-3 and TRBJ2-3, with a possible D match to TRBD2 (5 bases). Germline V gene data show CDR1 as SGHNT and CDR2 as YENEEA. V was shortened by 5 bases and J by 1 base, with 13 bases between the two germline ends. CDR3 length: 15 amino acids. The variable domain in full, with the rest retrieved from reference TRBV11-3 and TRBJ2-3, is EAGVVQSPRYKIIEKKQPVAFWCNPISGHNTLYWYLQNLGQGPELLIRYENEEAVDDSQLPKDRFSAERLKGVDSTLKIQPAELGDSAVYLCASSVSGLRTDTQYFGPGTRLTVL.